A selection of T cell receptor beta chains follows, all from one sample in a study of T cell changes during pregnancy in multiple sclerosis. Profiling relied on immunoSEQ multiplex PCR, and the TCRdb table lists in-frame clones only, not all of them. Of tens of thousands of clones listed, 80% to 95% are singletons. Material: peripheral blood, obtained after pregnancy. The source of these receptors is a female donor with multiple sclerosis, enrolled in a pregnancy study. Both conserved end residues are part of each CDR3. A D gene is named only where the DNA matches it firmly. Expanded clones are given a class, and other clones once, few, many or no size at all.

V	D	size	J	CDR3	DNA
TRBV5-1	TRBD2	NA	TRBJ2-1	CASSRLAGDNEQFF	TGCGCCAGCAGCAGACTAGCGGGGGACAATGAGCAGTTCTTC
TRBV7-9	TRBD1	NA	TRBJ1-4	CASSRDRGQLANEKLFF	TGTGCCAGCAGCCGGGACAGGGGGCAACTGGCTAATGAAAAACTGTTTTTT
TRBV7-9	NA	NA	TRBJ1-4	CASSFTQGNEKLFF	TGTGCCAGCAGCTTTACCCAGGGTAATGAAAAACTGTTTTTT
TRBV19	NA	NA	TRBJ1-1	CASSIGRRVNTEAFF	TGTGCCAGTAGTATAGGGAGGAGGGTGAACACTGAAGCTTTCTTT
TRBV30	NA	NA	TRBJ2-1	CAWSVGQGYHEQFF	TGTGCCTGGAGTGTGGGGCAGGGTTACCATGAGCAGTTCTTC
TRBV5-1	TRBD1	NA	TRBJ2-1	CASSLSGQGYNEQFF	TGCGCCAGCAGCTTGTCGGGACAGGGATACAATGAGCAGTTCTTC
TRBV9	TRBD1	NA	TRBJ2-1	CASTSGTGNNEQFF	TGTGCCAGCACCTCCGGGACAGGGAACAATGAGCAGTTCTTC
TRBV5-4	NA	NA	TRBJ1-5	CASSFALQANSNQPQHF	TGTGCCAGCAGCTTCGCATTACAGGCAAATAGCAATCAGCCCCAGCATTTT
TRBV9	TRBD1	once	TRBJ1-1	CASSVRRSTGVEAFF	TGTGCCAGCAGCGTAAGACGATCGACAGGGGTTGAAGCTTTCTTT
TRBV11-3	TRBD2	NA	TRBJ2-2	CASTPWGGTGELFF	TGTGCCAGCACCCCATGGGGGGGCACCGGGGAGCTGTTTTTT
TRBV5-1	TRBD1	once	TRBJ2-1	CASSLTADRAKQFF	TGCGCCAGCAGCCTAACAGCGGACAGGGCTAAGCAGTTCTTC
TRBV7-2	NA	NA	TRBJ2-2	CASTPSVERLNTGELFF	TGTGCCAGCACCCCGAGCGTTGAACGGTTAAACACCGGGGAGCTGTTTTTT
TRBV9	NA	NA	TRBJ2-7	CASSPSPGVREQYF	TGTGCCAGCAGCCCCAGCCCGGGGGTGAGGGAGCAGTACTTC
TRBV6-5	NA	NA	TRBJ2-1	CASRLYFNSYNEQFF	TGTGCCAGCAGGCTCTACTTTAATTCCTACAATGAGCAGTTCTTC
TRBV5-1	TRBD2	NA	TRBJ2-1	CASRAGLADNEQFF	TGCGCCAGCAGGGCGGGACTAGCGGACAATGAGCAGTTCTTC
TRBV10-3	NA	NA	TRBJ1-1	CAISESYSMNTEAFF	TGTGCCATCAGTGAGTCGTACAGTATGAACACTGAAGCTTTCTTT
TRBV7-3	NA	once	TRBJ2-5	CASSLHGQETQYF	TGTGCCAGCAGCTTGCACGGGCAAGAGACCCAGTACTTC
TRBV19	TRBD1	NA	TRBJ2-5	CASSIDLQGARETQYF	TGTGCCAGTAGTATAGACTTGCAGGGGGCACGAGAGACCCAGTACTTC
TRBV7-9	NA	NA	TRBJ1-2	CASSLHLSDYGYTF	TGTGCCAGCAGTCTCCACCTTTCGGACTATGGCTACACCTTC
TRBV4-3	TRBD1	NA	TRBJ1-1	CASSQAGTGGWNTEAFF	TGCGCCAGCAGCCAAGCCGGGACAGGGGGTTGGAACACTGAAGCTTTCTTT
TRBV19	NA	NA	TRBJ2-7	CASSITGEVSYEQYF	TGTGCCAGTAGTATAACAGGAGAGGTCTCCTACGAGCAGTACTTC
TRBV2	NA	NA	TRBJ1-2	CASSEQGMVYGYTF	TGTGCCAGCAGTGAGCAGGGAATGGTCTATGGCTACACCTTC
TRBV10-3	NA	NA	TRBJ2-5	CAISWDYQETQYF	TGTGCCATCAGTTGGGACTACCAAGAGACCCAGTACTTC
TRBV5-8	TRBD1	NA	TRBJ2-5	CASSRDSSSETQYF	TGTGCCAGCAGCCGGGACAGTTCTTCAGAGACCCAGTACTTC
TRBV19	TRBD2	NA	TRBJ2-4	CASSSGLAGPLRRAKNIQYF	TGTGCCAGTAGTTCGGGACTAGCGGGACCCCTCCGGAGGGCCAAAAACATTCAGTACTTC
TRBV6-5	TRBD1	NA	TRBJ1-1	CASSYDRGFNTEAFF	TGTGCCAGCAGTTACGACAGGGGTTTTAACACTGAAGCTTTCTTT
TRBV11-3	TRBD2	NA	TRBJ2-1	CASSLLAGDYNEQFF	TGTGCCAGCAGCTTACTAGCGGGAGACTACAATGAGCAGTTCTTC
TRBV25-1	NA	NA	TRBJ1-5	CASRRGNQPQHF	TGTGCCAGCCGCAGGGGAAATCAGCCCCAGCATTTT
TRBV7-8	NA	NA	TRBJ1-2	CASSSNELSYGYTF	TGTGCCAGCAGCTCAAACGAGTTGTCCTATGGCTACACCTTC
TRBV7-8	NA	NA	TRBJ1-2	CASSARRGGDGYTF	TGTGCCAGCAGCGCCCGGAGGGGAGGCGATGGCTACACCTTC
TRBV9	TRBD2	NA	TRBJ2-2	CASSVDPAGGPGELFF	TGTGCCAGCAGCGTGGATCCAGCGGGGGGGCCCGGGGAGCTGTTTTTT
TRBV7-3	NA	NA	TRBJ2-1	CASSVHNEQFF	TGTGCCAGCTCGGTACACAATGAGCAGTTCTTC
TRBV7-9	TRBD2	NA	TRBJ2-7	CASSPRGLAGGLEQYF	TGTGCCAGCAGCCCCAGAGGACTAGCGGGAGGATTGGAGCAGTACTTC
TRBV5-1	TRBD1	NA	TRBJ2-7	CASSLARTGGYEQYF	TGCGCCAGCAGCTTGGCACGGACAGGGGGTTACGAGCAGTACTTC
TRBV27	NA	few	TRBJ1-3	CASTTFSGNTIYF	TGTGCCAGCACTACCTTCTCTGGAAACACCATATATTTT
TRBV5-6	NA	NA	TRBJ1-1	CASSPAHYTEAFF	TGTGCCAGCAGCCCCGCGCATTACACTGAAGCTTTCTTT
TRBV5-1	TRBD1	NA	TRBJ1-2	CASSLSDRLDGYTF	TGCGCCAGCAGCTTGTCGGACAGGCTGGATGGCTACACCTTC
TRBV9	NA	NA	TRBJ1-2	CASSPGEGLGYTF	TGTGCCAGCAGTCCAGGGGAGGGGTTGGGCTACACCTTC
TRBV5-8	NA	NA	TRBJ2-2	CASSPQTGTGELFF	TGTGCCAGCAGCCCCCAAACGGGTACCGGGGAGCTGTTTTTT
TRBV19	NA	few	TRBJ1-5	CASNYREHQPQHF	TGTGCCAGTAACTACAGGGAACATCAGCCCCAGCATTTT
TRBV4-2	TRBD1	NA	TRBJ1-2	CASSQGNRQGQHGYTF	TGTGCCAGCAGCCAAGGAAACAGACAGGGGCAGCATGGCTACACCTTC
TRBV27	NA	once	TRBJ2-7	CASKTGSYEQYF	TGTGCCAGCAAAACAGGATCCTACGAGCAGTACTTC
TRBV18	NA	NA	TRBJ2-7	CASSPGAGFYEQYF	TGTGCCAGCTCACCGGGTGCAGGGTTCTACGAGCAGTACTTC
TRBV5-1	TRBD1	once	TRBJ1-4	CASSTTGGVDEKLFF	TGCGCCAGCAGCACCACAGGGGGTGTAGATGAAAAACTGTTTTTT
TRBV10-3	NA	NA	TRBJ2-5	CAISESKFQRQETQYF	TGTGCCATCAGTGAGTCGAAGTTTCAGCGGCAAGAGACCCAGTACTTC
TRBV9	NA	NA	TRBJ1-1	CASSVDGGRWNTEAFF	TGTGCCAGCAGCGTAGATGGTGGGAGATGGAACACTGAAGCTTTCTTT
TRBV4-2	NA	NA	TRBJ2-5	CASSLAPGAGETQYF	TGTGCCAGCAGCCTAGCCCCAGGGGCTGGGGAGACCCAGTACTTC
TRBV7-3	TRBD1	once	TRBJ2-2	CASSLTLAGDSSARELFF	TGTGCCAGCAGCTTAACGTTGGCTGGGGACAGTAGTGCAAGGGAGCTGTTTTTT
TRBV27	TRBD1	NA	TRBJ1-3	CASRGQGPGNTIYF	TGTGCCAGCAGGGGACAGGGCCCTGGAAACACCATATATTTT
TRBV27	TRBD1	NA	TRBJ1-6	CASTNHWRTGYSYNSPLHF	TGTGCCAGCACCAACCACTGGCGGACAGGGTACTCCTATAATTCACCCCTCCACTTT
TRBV10-3	TRBD1	NA	TRBJ1-1	CAISRGTVNTEAFF	TGTGCCATCAGCAGGGGGACGGTCAACACTGAAGCTTTCTTT
TRBV5-1	NA	NA	TRBJ2-4	CASSLGLEGNIQYF	TGCGCCAGCAGCTTGGGACTGGAGGGAAACATTCAGTACTTC